The entry that follows covers one TCR beta chain sequence. Its antigen is undetermined. This sequence may be a read error, since a much larger clone differs from it by one base. 10 ml of fresh blood yielded the PBMCs by density gradient. The study amplified TCR beta CDR3 regions using RNA transcripts. An opening RT-PCR round employed HTBI primers and preceded a second-round multiplex PCR. Using its own MiXCR run on the multiplex PCR reads, TCRdb lists one record per CDR3 protein. The sample carries a few hundred thousand distinct CDR3 sequences, about a sixth recorded once. The V end was cut by 7 bases, the J end by 3 bases, with 18 bases between. The CDR3 runs 15 residues. Germline V gives CDR1 MDHEN, CDR2 SYDVKM. The record originates from a study of Graves' ophthalmopathy and Graves' hyperthyroidism. Study-wide findings and caveats: With around 70% sensitivity and about 72% specificity, the model predicted ophthalmopathy progression.

This clonotype was sampled from an adult woman with stable Graves' hyperthyroidism. J is TRBJ1-2 and V is TRBV28, with a weak D call TRBD1 (6 bases). Input material: peripheral blood. The CDR3 region has the DNA TGTGCCAGCATCCGTGGGGGGGCTACTGACTATGGCTACACCTTC. Translated: CASIRGGATDYGYTF.